These T cell receptor beta chains were read from a single sample in a study of blood T cells in healthy people across ages. One entry per CDR3 protein, called by TCRdb with MiXCR from the 5' RACE reads. The data show under 850,000 distinct CDR3 sequences, with approximately 35% seen just once and around 13% held by the top ten. Material for sequencing was blood. These TCRs come from a man between 18 and 29 years old in good health. Each CDR3 is given with its conserved first and last residue. D genes are given only for firm matches. Part of the rows lack a size; the others show once, few, many or a class for expanded clones.

>TRBV2|TRBJ1-5|-|many
CASRAPLGNQPQHF
>TRBV2|TRBJ2-1|-|-
CASIQRAYNEQFF
>TRBV7-2|TRBJ1-4|-|-
CASKVPGMGEKLFF
>TRBV7-2|TRBJ2-5|-|-
CASSVVWVQETQYF
>TRBV24-1|TRBJ2-1|TRBD2|-
CATSDGISGDLNEQFF
>TRBV18|-|TRBD1|-
CASSLTGTGGNEQYF
>TRBV18|TRBJ2-5|-|-
CASSPRRGSQETQYF
>TRBV10-3|TRBJ1-1|-|few
CAISDRGDEAFF
>TRBV20-1|-|TRBD2|-
CSARDRGLAPQETQFF
>TRBV20-1|TRBJ2-3|-|many
CSANNRQRDTQYF
>TRBV20-1|TRBJ2-7|TRBD1|-
CSAHRGRSYEQYF
>TRBV12-3/TRBV12-4|TRBJ2-1|TRBD2|many
CASSLGIGGGATTYNEQFF
>TRBV11-2|TRBJ2-3|TRBD1|-
CASSSRTGRASTDTQYF
>TRBV7-9|TRBJ2-5|-|many
CASSSRDLQETQYF
>TRBV15|TRBJ2-5|TRBD1|-
CATSTNRGQETQYF
>TRBV12-3/TRBV12-4|TRBJ2-7|TRBD1|many
CASFAGTGPSSAPYEQYF
>TRBV27|TRBJ2-3|-|-
CASTIRASTDTQYF
>TRBV20-1|TRBJ2-1|-|few
CSAPGTPYNEQFF
>TRBV20-1|TRBJ1-6|-|-
CSARDLGVSPLHF
>TRBV2|TRBJ1-2|-|many
CASSEGGGGYTF
>TRBV29-1|TRBJ1-2|TRBD1|few
CSVEEQGAPRAFDGYTF
>TRBV13|TRBJ1-2|TRBD1|many
CASSLGTGKNGYTF
>TRBV20-1|TRBJ2-1|-|-
CSARGASFSNEQFF
>TRBV3-1|TRBJ1-2|-|-
CASSGIGHLFSYGYTF
>TRBV4-2|TRBJ1-6|-|-
CASSQDRDSPLHF
>TRBV5-6|TRBJ1-5|-|few
CASSLGRINQPQHF
>TRBV20-1|TRBJ2-1|-|-
CSAREGAINGEQFF
>TRBV4-3|TRBJ2-3|-|few
CASSQDLGASTLATDTQYF
>TRBV4-3|TRBJ1-1|-|many
CASSLGKTEAFF
>TRBV7-2|TRBJ2-5|-|many
CASSLASADQETQYF
>TRBV5-1|TRBJ2-7|TRBD1|-
CASSPQRQGTFGEQYF
>TRBV3-1|TRBJ2-4|TRBD1|few
CASSQPDRGTDKNIQYF
>TRBV10-3|TRBJ1-5|-|few
CAISVDNDQPQHF
>TRBV6-2/TRBV6-3|TRBJ2-4|-|-
CASSWWGLDKNIQYF
>TRBV6-5|-|-|many
CASSLGVNEQYF
>TRBV12-3/TRBV12-4|-|-|-
CASSSNIAEQYF
>TRBV20-1|TRBJ2-2|TRBD1|-
CSARDPAGDRTGELFF
>TRBV10-3|TRBJ1-6|TRBD1|few
CAISEPLDRASPLHF
>TRBV10-3|TRBJ2-3|TRBD2|-
CASRTSGPTTDTQYF
>TRBV3-1|TRBJ1-5|-|-
CASSRRDANQPQHF
>TRBV20-1|TRBJ2-3|-|-
CSARDREGRGKSTDTQYF
>TRBV12-3/TRBV12-4|TRBJ2-5|-|-
CASILRQVQETQYF
>TRBV7-9|TRBJ2-1|TRBD1|few
CASSLGSPRRTGVNEQFF
>TRBV7-2|TRBJ2-3|-|few
CASRLGPWGTDTQYF
>TRBV5-6|TRBJ1-5|TRBD1|-
CASSTGTGGNNQPQHF